Given below is one T cell receptor beta chain in context. No antigen is known for it. No base-level quality is on record; no much larger clone is a single base apart. Ficoll-Paque density gradient centrifugation was used to isolate PBMCs. Sequencing was performed on an Illumina NovaSeq 6000. cDNA libraries for TCRalpha and TCRbeta were prepared by 5'RACE using constant-segment primers, with sample barcodes and unique molecular identifiers added. RNA was extracted from every sample with Trizol reagent. Library amplification was performed in two PCR steps, and a second sample barcode and Illumina TruSeq adapters were introduced in the second step. The libraries were sequenced on an Illumina NovaSeq using 2 x 150 bp paired-end reads. Concerning the study's data processing: The reads were demultiplexed and collapsed into UMI-guided consensus sequences using migec v1.2.7. Using mixcr v2.1.11, UMI consensuses were aligned to TRA and TRB V and J templates and then assembled into clonotypes. Expanded or contracted clonotypes were those called significant by both edgeR and NoisET, with noise models trained on biological replicates. For edgeR calls, the cutoffs were a false discovery rate-adjusted p below 0.01 and a log2 fold-change threshold of 1. As an exploratory analysis of dynamics, max-normalized trajectories of the 1000 most abundant clonotypes were examined with PCA combined with hierarchical clustering. Separately sequenced CD4+ and CD8+ repertoires were used to assign the CD4 or CD8 phenotype of responding clones. TCRdb trimmed public reads at Q25 via fastp, called clones via MiXCR and kept in-frame beta chains. Identical CDR3 protein sequences are pooled into one entry, listed with their most common genes and DNA. None of the V and J calls come from the authors' own analysis; TCRdb made them. Across this sample there are roughly 600,000 distinct CDR3 sequences, with about a sixth seen only once. Of the sample, around 12% is held by the ten largest clones.

The data were taken from a study of T-cell memory formation after mild COVID-19 listed by TCRdb under 2021. The study in broad terms: TCR sequence clusters from the two donors were found to be largely donor specific. Longitudinal TCRalpha and TCRbeta repertoire sequencing tracked T-cell clones expanding and contracting after mild COVID-19 in two donors. The cohort comprised two young, previously healthy adult volunteers, one female and one male.

Study-level results and caveats: Contracting CD4+ clones were found mainly in CM and EM memory subsets, while CD8+ clones were enriched in EMRA. The study covered only a couple of mild cases, and larger cohorts including severe cases with pre-infection samples were considered necessary. Some responding clones were found in pre-infection memory, which suggests that pre-existing cross-reactive memory T cells took part in the SARS-CoV-2 response. The second-wave clones that peaked on day 37 were not confirmed to be SARS-CoV-2 specific. Clones contracting from day 15 to 85 had balanced CD4/CD8 phenotypes, while a second wave expanding from day 15 to 37 was biased towards CD4+.

Taken from cysteine to phenylalanine, the CDR3 has 15 residues. Only the CDR3 DNA stays, 45 bases, in frame from base 1. Trimming takes 7 bases from V and 0 bases from J, and the germline ends sit 17 bases apart. From the germline V gene, CDR1 is SQVTM and CDR2 is ANQGSEA. Recombination connected TRBV29-1 to TRBJ2-3, with a tentative D gene TRBD1 over 6 matching bases. The sequence derives from an adult woman who had mild COVID-19 (a few samples of this study predate the infection). The sample titles of this study are shuffled in the database, so cell type and time point are left out; the donor was told from shared clones. Material for sequencing was PBMCs or a T cell subset sorted from them (not recorded which). Read as DNA, the sequence is TGCAGCGCTCCGGGGCAGGGGACGAGCACAGATACGCAGTATTTT. It is translated as CSAPGQGTSTDTQYF.